Each of the 21 T cell receptor beta chains below was sequenced from the same sample in a study of T cell changes during pregnancy in multiple sclerosis (dated by TCRdb to between 2018 and 2021). Receptors were amplified or captured by the immunoSEQ multiplex PCR assay. Sourced from immuneACCESS, this table was stored by TCRdb with only in-frame sequences that have V and J called. A share of the clones is absent; for the studies checked, an unresolved V gene accounts for under half, and the remainder has no known explanation. The sample yields 50,000 to 60,000 clones; about 92% were counted once. The ten largest clones add up to approximately 0.18% of the sample. The input for sequencing was CD4+ T cells from peripheral blood mononuclear cells, taken after pregnancy. These receptors were obtained from a female donor in good health, enrolled as a control in a pregnancy study.

This clone was detected only once. The chain links TRBV2 to TRBJ2-7; D is uncertain. The length of the CDR3 is 14 residues. With 1 base removed from V and 2 bases from J, the gap between germline ends came to 9 bases. Per the germline V gene, CDR1 is SNHLY and CDR2 is FYNNEI. Here the CDR3 reads CASSEGLGPYEQYF. The CDR3 bases are TGTGCCAGCAGTGAAGGTCTGGGCCCCTACGAGCAGTACTTC.

The chain links TRBV2 to TRBJ2-2; maybe TRBD2 (6 bases). Per germline, CDR1 SNHLY and CDR2 FYNNEI. V lost 3 bases to trimming and J lost 1 base, with 9 bases between them. The CDR3 is 15 residues long. The CDR3 protein is CASSDSRGNTGELFF. As DNA, the CDR3 is TGTGCCAGCAGTGACTCGCGGGGGAACACCGGGGAGCTGTTTTTT.

The CDR3 nucleotides are TGTGCCAGCAGTTTCAGGGCAGGGTCTGGGGCCAACGTCCTGACTTTC. This codes for CASSFRAGSGANVLTF. V and J are TRBV28 and TRBJ2-6; D might be TRBD1 (5 bases). Between the trimmed V and J ends, which lost 3 bases and 1 base, there was a span of 10 bases. The CDR3 is made up of 16 amino acids. Germline V lookup: CDR1 MDHEN, CDR2 SYDVKM. Based on the CDR3 plus reference TRBV28 and TRBJ2-6, the full variable domain is DVKVTQSSRYLVKRTGEKVFLECVQDMDHENMFWYRQDPGLGLRLIYFSYDVKMKEKGDIPEGYSVSREKKERFSLILESASTNQTSMYLCASSFRAGSGANVLTFGAGSRLTVL.

The chain recombines TRBV7-3 with TRBJ2-7; D is possibly TRBD1 (5 bases). Germline assignment: CDR1 SGHTA and CDR2 FQGTGA. Deletions cut 3 bases from V and 3 bases from J, with 15 bases between. The CDR3 is made up of 15 amino acids. CDR3 sequence (DNA): TGTGCCAGCAGCTTGTTCAGGGTTGGGGACTACGAGCAGTACTTC. The encoded protein is CASSLFRVGDYEQYF. Full variable domain (rest looked up from reference TRBV7-3 and TRBJ2-7): GAGVSQTPSNKVTEKGKYVELRCDPISGHTALYWYRQSLGQGPEFLIYFQGTGAADDSGLPNDRFFAVRPEGSVSTLKIQRTERGDSAVYLCASSLFRVGDYEQYFGPGTRLTVT.

The chain combines TRBV6-1 with TRBJ2-1; maybe TRBD2 (5 bases). CDR1 is MNHNS, CDR2 SASEGT, per germline. V lost 6 bases, J lost 5 bases, and 14 bases lay in between. This CDR3 region has 14 residues. CDR3 region: CASRKTDGNNEQFF. For the CDR3, the DNA is TGTGCCAGCAGGAAAACAGACGGGAACAATGAGCAGTTCTTC.

This clone turned up a few times. This chain links TRBV10-3 with TRBJ2-2; D is possibly TRBD2 (6 bases). The CDR3 has 14 amino acids. Trimming shortened V by 3 bases and J by 3 bases, and 8 bases separated the two germline ends. The germline V gene encodes CDR1 ENHRY and CDR2 SYGVKD. CDR3 protein: CAISDGGDTGELFF. The CDR3, as DNA: TGTGCCATCAGTGACGGGGGAGACACCGGGGAGCTGTTTTTT.

This clone was recorded once. The CDR3 here is CASSPEALVTDTQYF. The DNA of the CDR3 is TGTGCCAGCTCACCAGAAGCGTTAGTCACAGATACGCAGTATTTT. The genes are TRBV18 and TRBJ2-3; D remains ambiguous. The germline CDR1 and CDR2 sequences are KGHSH and LQKENI. V was clipped by 2 bases and J by 2 bases, with 11 bases between them. The CDR3 covers 15 residues.

The chain is built from TRBV7-2 and TRBJ1-4; a possible D gene is TRBD1 (5 bases). Deletions cut 8 bases from V and 3 bases from J, with 13 bases between. This CDR3 comprises 14 residues. Germline CDR1 is SGHTA and CDR2 is FQGNSA. This chain's CDR3 is CASQSGAANEKLFF. CDR3 DNA: TGTGCCAGCCAGTCTGGGGCAGCTAATGAAAAACTGTTTTTT.

This clone was observed once. The chain has TRBV28 and TRBJ2-7; 7 nucleotides line up with TRBD2. The V gene's germline CDR1 is MDHEN and CDR2 SYDVKM. V dropped 7 bases and J dropped 3; count of bases not matched to a gene: 9. The CDR3 spans 14 residues. The CDR3, as DNA: TGTGCCAGCACCAGTCCCGGGGGGAACTACGAGCAGTACTTC. Translation: CASTSPGGNYEQYF. Based on the CDR3 plus reference TRBV28 and TRBJ2-7, the full variable domain is DVKVTQSSRYLVKRTGEKVFLECVQDMDHENMFWYRQDPGLGLRLIYFSYDVKMKEKGDIPEGYSVSREKKERFSLILESASTNQTSMYLCASTSPGGNYEQYFGPGTRLTVT.

The rearrangement links TRBV29-1 to TRBJ1-2; D possibly corresponds to TRBD1 (6 bases). The CDR3 spans 12 residues. Germline V gene data show CDR1 as SQVTM and CDR2 as ANQGSEA. The ends were cut back, 6 bases at V and 1 base at J, with 9 bases in the middle. The chain's CDR3 is CSVEDSNYGYTF. CDR3 in DNA: TGCAGCGTGGAGGACAGTAACTATGGCTACACCTTC.

CDR3 DNA sequence: TGCGCCAGCAGCACAAGGGGCGGGGGGCAGATAAATGAGCAGTTCTTC. It is translated as CASSTRGGGQINEQFF. The chain recombines TRBV5-1 with TRBJ2-1, with TRBD2 identical over 8 bases. This CDR3 is built from 16 residues. Germline CDR1 SGHRS, CDR2 YFSETQ. J lost 7 bases, V lost 4 bases, and 13 bases had no gene match.

The V call is TRBV7-9, the J call TRBJ1-1, with 8 bases identical to TRBD1. With V trimmed by 7 bases and J by 4 bases, 14 bases remained unmatched. Germline V lookup: CDR1 SEHNR, CDR2 FQNEAQ (reference sequence). The CDR3 extends over 16 amino acids. This CDR3 reads CASTLTGVVVGTEAFF. The CDR3, as DNA: TGTGCCAGCACCTTGACAGGGGTTGTGGTGGGCACTGAAGCTTTCTTT.

The chain combines TRBV15 with TRBJ2-7, with TRBD2 identical over 9 bases. CDR1 is LNHNV, CDR2 YYDKDF, per germline (reference sequence). This CDR3 is built from 17 residues. V dropped 0 bases and J dropped 6; count of bases not matched to a gene: 12. DNA for the CDR3: TGTGCCACCAGCAGAGATCTAGCGGGACTAGGCGAATTCGAGCAGTACTTC. It codes for CATSRDLAGLGEFEQYF.

The V and J genes are TRBV5-6 and TRBJ1-2, with TRBD1 identical over 8 bases. This CDR3 region has 14 residues. CDR1 SGHDT and CDR2 YYEEEE come from the germline V gene. J gave up 5 bases and V 1 base, and 4 bases lay outside the gene matches. In DNA, the CDR3 is TGTGCCAGCAGCTTGAGGGACAGGTTGTATGGCTACACCTTC. Protein sequence: CASSLRDRLYGYTF. Full variable domain (remainder filled in from reference TRBV5-6 and TRBJ1-2): DAGVTQSPTHLIKTRGQQVTLRCSPKSGHDTVSWYQQALGQGPQFIFQYYEEEERQRGNFPDRFSGHQFPNYSSELNVNALLLGDSALYLCASSLRDRLYGYTFGSGTRLTVV.

This sequence joins TRBV2 and TRBJ2-2; 8 bases are a match to TRBD1. CDR1 is SNHLY and CDR2 is FYNNEI in the germline V gene. With 8 bases clipped from V and 5 bases from J, the junction kept 7 bases outside the gene matches. CDR3 size: 14 residues. CDR3 nucleotides: TGTGCCAGCCTGGGACAGGTCCCAACCGGGGAGCTGTTTTTT. This translates into CASLGQVPTGELFF.

The CDR3 reads CASSVDPGDYEQYF. CDR3 nucleotide sequence: TGTGCCAGCAGCGTAGACCCGGGGGACTACGAGCAGTACTTC. The V gene is TRBV9, the J gene TRBJ2-7; a weak D match, TRBD2 (6 bases). Trimming shortened V by 0 bases and J by 3 bases, and 10 bases separated the two germline ends. The germline V gene encodes CDR1 SGDLS and CDR2 YYNGEE. The CDR3 is 14 amino acids.

This chain links TRBV6-1 with TRBJ2-3; possibly TRBD2 for D (5 bases). The CDR3 loop spans 13 amino acids. V shed 5 bases and J shed 6 bases, with 12 bases lying between them. Germline V lookup: CDR1 MNHNS, CDR2 SASEGT. CDR3: CASSRVEDDTQYF. In DNA form, the CDR3 reads TGTGCCAGCAGTCGGGTGGAGGACGATACGCAGTATTTT.

In its sample, this clone was seen once. The chain employs TRBV18 and TRBJ2-7; a possible D gene is TRBD1 (6 bases). Germline CDR1 KGHSH, CDR2 LQKENI. V was shortened by 6 bases and J by 7 bases, with 16 bases between the two germline ends. There are 13 residues in the CDR3. The CDR3 sequence: CASSPNTGREQYF. CDR3 DNA sequence: TGTGCCAGCTCCCCTAACACAGGGCGGGAGCAGTACTTC.

This chain connects TRBV2 to TRBJ1-3; possibly TRBD1 for D (5 bases). Trimming pared 6 bases from V and 0 bases from J, leaving 12 bases between. Germline CDR1 and CDR2: SNHLY and FYNNEI. This CDR3 comprises 15 residues. CDR3 sequence (DNA): TGTGCCAGCAGCCGACAGTCGAACTCTGGAAACACCATATATTTT. This encodes CASSRQSNSGNTIYF.

The chain combines TRBV5-6 with TRBJ2-3, with TRBD1 as a possible D gene (5 bases). The germline CDR1 and CDR2 sequences are SGHDT and YYEEEE. Trimming pared 4 bases from V and 2 bases from J, leaving 17 bases between. The CDR3 spans 16 residues. The CDR3, as DNA: TGTGCCAGCAGCCGGGCTGTAGGGGCCCCCACAGATACGCAGTATTTT. Its translation: CASSRAVGAPTDTQYF.

The chain employs TRBV13 and TRBJ2-5; 7 bases fit TRBD1. The CDR3 is made up of 15 amino acids. The junction had 8 bases not matched to a gene; V was cut back by 5 bases and J by 2 bases. Germline V gene lookup returns CDR1 PRHDT and CDR2 FYEKMQ (reference sequence). The CDR3 loop is CASSIDRAQQETQYF. CDR3 coding DNA: TGTGCCAGCAGCATCGACAGGGCCCAACAAGAGACCCAGTACTTC.